Each of the 5 T cell receptor beta chains below was sequenced from the same sample in a study of T cells in Graves' hyperthyroidism and ophthalmopathy. Researchers amplified the TCR beta CDR3 regions from RNA transcripts. HTBI primers were employed in a first-round RT-PCR of the TCR CDR3. TCRdb reanalysed the multiplex PCR reads using MiXCR and keeps one entry per CDR3 protein. The profile shows around 250,000 distinct CDR3 sequences, roughly 15% of them singletons. Sequencing was carried out using blood. These receptor sequences come from a woman aged 40 to 50 with Graves' hyperthyroidism that later progressed to Graves' ophthalmopathy.

The V and J genes are TRBV6-1 and TRBJ1-6; D call uncertain. Trimming removed 7 bases from V and 8 bases from J, with 18 bases in between. Germline V lookup: CDR1 MNHNS, CDR2 SASEGT. The length of the CDR3 is 15 residues. In DNA form, the CDR3 reads TGTGCCAGCACCTTCTGGGCTGCCGGAGATTCACCCCTCCACTTT. Protein sequence: CASTFWAAGDSPLHF.

This clonotype has more than one count but fewer than ten. V and J are TRBV28 and TRBJ1-2; no clear D gene. Looked up from germline, CDR1 is MDHEN and CDR2 is SYDVKM. Trimming took off 6 bases at V and 4 bases at J, with 9 bases between the two ends. CDR3 length: 12 residues. The CDR3 region is CASSTVGYGYTF. For the CDR3, the DNA is TGTGCCAGCAGCACCGTTGGCTATGGCTACACCTTC.

There are many counts of this clonotype. This chain joins TRBV28 and TRBJ1-1; D is undetermined. The germline V and J ends were trimmed by 6 bases and 3 bases, with 17 bases remaining between them. From germline, CDR1 is MDHEN and CDR2 SYDVKM. CDR3 length equals 15 residues. CDR3 sequence reads: CASRPHQFIYTEAFF. CDR3 DNA: TGTGCCAGCAGGCCACACCAATTTATATACACTGAAGCTTTCTTT.

This clonotype was picked up a small number of times. This chain joins TRBV20-1 and TRBJ2-5, with 13 bases fitting TRBD2. Losses at the gene ends were 1 base for V and 4 bases for J; bases not matched to a gene: 0. CDR1 and CDR2 from the germline V gene are DFQATT and SNEGSKA (reference sequence). This CDR3 is built from 14 residues. In DNA, the CDR3 is TGCAGTGCTAGAGGGACTAGCGGGGGAGAGACCCAGTACTTC. Translated, it gives CSARGTSGGETQYF.

This clonotype was observed many times. The chain has TRBV28 and TRBJ2-7, with 13 bases that match TRBD2. J gave up 4 bases and V 3 bases, and 9 bases lay outside the gene matches. This CDR3 spans 17 amino acids. The germline V gene has CDR1 MDHEN and CDR2 SYDVKM. The CDR3 loop is CASSFGGGLAGIYEQYF. The CDR3 DNA is TGTGCCAGCAGTTTTGGGGGGGGACTAGCGGGAATATACGAGCAGTACTTC.